A single sample gave rise to the 6 T cell receptor beta chains below, sequenced in a study of graft-versus-host responses after intestinal transplantation. These receptors lack a known antigen. Clones were sequenced by immunoSEQ multiplex PCR, and TCRdb holds only the in-frame ones, with some missing. The table includes 70,000 or so clones, over 75% detected once. The starting material was unstimulated CD4+ T cells sorted from spleen or lymph node cells, obtained before transplant. Every receptor here comes from a human donor who was the organ donor for an intestinal transplant.

V gene TRBV5-6 combines with J gene TRBJ2-7; D perhaps matches TRBD1 (6 bases). This CDR3 spans 14 amino acids. Germline V gives CDR1 SGHDT, CDR2 YYEEEE. The V end lost 4 bases, the J end lost 3 bases, and 14 bases lay between the germline ends. The CDR3 region is CASSQDRRFYEQYV. The CDR3 DNA reads as TGTGCCAGCAGCCAGGACAGAAGGTTCTACGAGCAGTACGTC.

The CDR3, as DNA: TGTGCCAGCAGTGGCGGGTGGGGGCCCTATAATTCACCCCTCCACTTT. Translated, it gives CASSGGWGPYNSPLHF. The chain is built from TRBV6-1 and TRBJ1-6, with a weak D call TRBD1 (6 bases). CDR1 is MNHNS, CDR2 SASEGT, per germline. The CDR3 runs 16 residues. Trimming cost V 4 bases and J 2 bases, with 12 bases left between them.

The chain uses TRBV27 and TRBJ2-1, with D perhaps TRBD2 (6 bases). V was clipped by 7 bases and J by 0 bases, with 16 bases between them. Germline assignment: CDR1 MNHEY and CDR2 SMNVEV (reference sequence). The CDR3 has 16 residues. The CDR3 protein is CASKLLGGRSYNEQFF. The CDR3 region has the DNA TGTGCCAGCAAGTTGTTGGGGGGACGCTCCTACAATGAGCAGTTCTTC.

The CDR3 region has the DNA TGTGCCGCCCAGAGCCCGGCAGGGCCTGCAACTAATGAAAAACTGTTTTTT. It specifies CAAQSPAGPATNEKLFF. The chain couples TRBV28 to TRBJ1-4, with D maybe TRBD1 (5 bases). The CDR3 consists of 17 residues. V lost 11 bases, J lost 0 bases, and 22 bases lay in between. Germline CDR1 and CDR2: MDHEN and SYDVKM.

The chain is built from TRBV23-1 and TRBJ2-1; perhaps TRBD2 as D (5 bases). Being an ORF, TRBV23-1 has a function that is uncertain. Deletions cut 3 bases from V and 7 bases from J, with 19 bases between. The CDR3 contains 16 residues. The CDR3 DNA reads TGCGCCAGCAGTCAGCGGCAGAGGGTCGACCCGAATGAGCAGTTCTTC. Amino acids: CASSQRQRVDPNEQFF.

V and J are TRBV7-9 and TRBJ2-2, with 10 bases fitting TRBD1. V shed 7 bases and J 4 bases; nucleotides not matched to a gene: 6. CDR1 is SEHNR and CDR2 is FQNEAQ in the germline V gene (reference sequence). The CDR3 sequence is 15 residues long. The CDR3 DNA follows: TGTGCCAGCATCCCGGGACAGGGGCCCACCGGGGAGCTGTTTTTT. Translated: CASIPGQGPTGELFF.